This entry concerns a single T cell receptor beta chain. It has no known antigen specificity. Base qualities are not at hand, and no much larger clone is one base apart. Using the deep immunoSEQ assay, multiplex PCR amplified TCR CDR3 regions from genomic DNA. Extracted genomic DNA from each cell subset was distributed evenly across all wells of several immunoSEQ 96-well plates, and each plate was treated as a replicate. For sorted subsets, about 0.2 ug genomic DNA, equal to 30,000 to 35,000 T cell genomes, was loaded into each replicate PCR. Purified libraries were quantified with a Qubit 3.0 fluorometer, sized on a Bioanalyzer 2100, and re-quantified with the KAPA Library Quantification kit. Every immunoSEQ 96-well plate was sequenced on a dedicated single-read 150-cycle Illumina NextSeq 550 flow cell. Per the authors' processing: Because the immunoSEQ output included only junctional sequences and no quality scores, the filtering could not be the same as the filtering used for full-length reads. Sequences were annotated with PyIR, a Python wrapper for IgBLAST v1.9, using IMGT germline references to assign V/J genes and CDR3. Any read was removed if the V/J assignment was weak (E-value above 1e-6), the CDR3 was missing, or the read contained stop codons, out-of-frame junctions, or ambiguous translated residues. A V3J clonotype was defined by an identical inferred V gene, J gene, and CDR3 amino acid sequence. Percentage overlap between repertoires was calculated by dividing the number of shared unique clonotypes by the size of the smaller repertoire. RTK rarefaction, the Chao1 estimator, and Recon v2.1 estimates of unobserved clonotypes were used to assess repertoire richness. Generation probabilities for all TCRbeta clonotypes obtained by the gDNA method from several donors were computed using OLGA. TCRdb's version of the immuneACCESS table is confined to in-frame rearrangements and falls short of the full clone set. An unresolved V gene accounts for under half of the shortfall where checked; the remainder is of unknown origin. V, J and clone size are those of that table, while D and trimming were read from the DNA. Across this sample there are 2.3 million or so clones, with approximately 95% seen only once. The ten largest clones take up under 0.45% of the sample.

From its cysteine to its phenylalanine, the CDR3 spans 17 amino acids. The kept DNA is CDR3 alone, 51 bases in frame from the first base. The germline V gene sets CDR1 to ENHRY and CDR2 to SYGVKD. After removal of 0 bases from V and 6 bases from J, the junction retains 12 bases not matched to a gene. The sample originates from a study of shared clonotypes between healthy human individuals (TCRdb year 2020). Describing the broader study: Two women and a few men aged 18 to 49 years were included in the cohort. For each donor, CD4 naive and CD4 memory were each given three plates, CD8 naive was given two plates, and CD8 memory was given one plate. Blood TCR repertoires of five healthy adults were deeply sequenced to estimate repertoire size and the extent of clonotype sharing between individuals. Libraries were prepared and TCR repertoires were sequenced by different laboratories using diverse techniques, in order to increase sequencing depth and limit assay-specific biases. Per donor, leukapheresis produced somewhere between about 0.8 and 9 billion PBMCs.

The donors were healthy, HIV-negative adults who had no recently reported acute infections or vaccinations. Only Caucasian adults living in Nashville, Tennessee, USA were represented among the donors. Magnetic negative selection was used to enrich CD4+ T cells, after which naive cells were positively selected on CD45RA and the negative fraction became the memory subset. Blood was collected by leukapheresis, and PBMCs were isolated by Ficoll-Histopaque density gradient centrifugation and then cryopreserved in liquid nitrogen vapor phase. Analytical flow cytometry was used to check the purity and quantity of each magnetically sorted T cell population. Genomic DNA was isolated from every sorted fraction and measured by UV absorbance on a Nanodrop 2000c. Here is what the overall study found, with its caveats: Sampling was restricted to blood, and TCR repertoires in tissue are likely to differ from TCR repertoires in blood. Compared with non-shared clonotypes, the clonotypes found in all four sorted-subset donors had higher generation probabilities. Naive subsets generally had larger estimated clonotype richness than memory subsets. About 4.5% of naive CD4, more than 3% of naive CD8, roughly 2.4% of memory CD4, and about 0.4% of memory CD8 clonotypes were shared across several donors. The genetic and exposure-history diversity represented was limited by the small number of donors. Pairwise subsampling indicated that sequencing depth was expected to affect the degree of clonotype sharing among donors. Rarefaction of sorted-subset datasets indicated incomplete sequencing despite the large sequencing depth.

The rearrangement joined TRBV10-3 to TRBJ2-3, with TRBD2 identical over 7 junction bases. Sample: naive CD4+ T cells from PBMCs. The label giving this sample's cell subset or site can be read as: CD45RA+ positively selected. The source of this sequence is a man aged 18 to 35 in good health. Some clones in this sample may be carry-over from other donors' samples. This receptor has the CDR3 CAISESGSSGERDTQYF. The base sequence is TGTGCCATCAGTGAGTCAGGTTCTAGCGGAGAGCGGGATACGCAGTATTTT.